The 4 T cell receptor beta chains reported below all come from one sample, sequenced in a study of neoadjuvant nivolumab and ipilimumab in lung cancer. Clones were read by immunoSEQ multiplex PCR, and TCRdb kept only the in-frame ones, dropping some. Of about 30,000 clones detected, nearly 85% appear once; the ten largest clones hold 5% to 5.5%. The sample here was tumor tissue, taken after neoadjuvant nivolumab, alone or with ipilimumab, at or shortly before surgery. Every receptor here comes from an adult with non-small cell lung cancer.

The chain recombines TRBV7-8 with TRBJ1-2; D uncertain. This CDR3 is built from 13 residues. Trimming stripped 7 bases from V and 7 bases from J, with 16 bases between. Germline CDR1 and CDR2: SGHVS and FQNEAQ. This chain's CDR3 is CASTPTLPGGYTF. DNA for the CDR3: TGTGCCAGCACCCCCACCCTACCGGGTGGCTACACCTTC. The whole variable domain, remainder taken from reference TRBV7-8 and TRBJ1-2, is GAGVSQSPRYKVAKRGQDVALRCDPISGHVSLFWYQQALGQGPEFLTYFQNEAQLDKSGLPSDRFFAERPEGSVSTLKIQRTQQEDSAVYLCASTPTLPGGYTFGSGTRLTVV.

The chain recombines TRBV10-3 with TRBJ2-7; weak D call: TRBD1 (5 bases). This CDR3 contains 14 residues. V gave up 7 bases and J gave up 3 bases, with 16 bases separating them. The germline V gene encodes CDR1 ENHRY and CDR2 SYGVKD. The CDR3 here is CAITQGQGNYEQYF. In DNA, the CDR3 is TGTGCCATCACCCAGGGCCAGGGAAACTACGAGCAGTACTTC.

V and J are TRBV6-6 and TRBJ1-4; weak D call: TRBD1 (5 bases). CDR3 length: 16 residues. Germline CDR1 is MNHNY and CDR2 is SVGAGI (reference sequence). Trimming removed 3 bases from V and 6 bases from J, with 17 bases in between. The CDR3 nucleotides are TGTGCCAGCAGTTATTTAAAAAATCAGGGCTATGAAAAACTGTTTTTT. It is translated as CASSYLKNQGYEKLFF.

The V call is TRBV14, the J call TRBJ2-7; 7 bases are shared with TRBD1. Trimming at V came to 7 bases and at J to 6 bases, leaving 9 bases not matched to a gene. The CDR3 runs 13 residues. The germline CDR1 and CDR2 sequences are SGHDN and FVKESK. CDR3 nucleotide sequence: TGTGCCAGCAATCAATACAGGGGTTCCGAGCAGTACTTC. Amino acid sequence: CASNQYRGSEQYF.